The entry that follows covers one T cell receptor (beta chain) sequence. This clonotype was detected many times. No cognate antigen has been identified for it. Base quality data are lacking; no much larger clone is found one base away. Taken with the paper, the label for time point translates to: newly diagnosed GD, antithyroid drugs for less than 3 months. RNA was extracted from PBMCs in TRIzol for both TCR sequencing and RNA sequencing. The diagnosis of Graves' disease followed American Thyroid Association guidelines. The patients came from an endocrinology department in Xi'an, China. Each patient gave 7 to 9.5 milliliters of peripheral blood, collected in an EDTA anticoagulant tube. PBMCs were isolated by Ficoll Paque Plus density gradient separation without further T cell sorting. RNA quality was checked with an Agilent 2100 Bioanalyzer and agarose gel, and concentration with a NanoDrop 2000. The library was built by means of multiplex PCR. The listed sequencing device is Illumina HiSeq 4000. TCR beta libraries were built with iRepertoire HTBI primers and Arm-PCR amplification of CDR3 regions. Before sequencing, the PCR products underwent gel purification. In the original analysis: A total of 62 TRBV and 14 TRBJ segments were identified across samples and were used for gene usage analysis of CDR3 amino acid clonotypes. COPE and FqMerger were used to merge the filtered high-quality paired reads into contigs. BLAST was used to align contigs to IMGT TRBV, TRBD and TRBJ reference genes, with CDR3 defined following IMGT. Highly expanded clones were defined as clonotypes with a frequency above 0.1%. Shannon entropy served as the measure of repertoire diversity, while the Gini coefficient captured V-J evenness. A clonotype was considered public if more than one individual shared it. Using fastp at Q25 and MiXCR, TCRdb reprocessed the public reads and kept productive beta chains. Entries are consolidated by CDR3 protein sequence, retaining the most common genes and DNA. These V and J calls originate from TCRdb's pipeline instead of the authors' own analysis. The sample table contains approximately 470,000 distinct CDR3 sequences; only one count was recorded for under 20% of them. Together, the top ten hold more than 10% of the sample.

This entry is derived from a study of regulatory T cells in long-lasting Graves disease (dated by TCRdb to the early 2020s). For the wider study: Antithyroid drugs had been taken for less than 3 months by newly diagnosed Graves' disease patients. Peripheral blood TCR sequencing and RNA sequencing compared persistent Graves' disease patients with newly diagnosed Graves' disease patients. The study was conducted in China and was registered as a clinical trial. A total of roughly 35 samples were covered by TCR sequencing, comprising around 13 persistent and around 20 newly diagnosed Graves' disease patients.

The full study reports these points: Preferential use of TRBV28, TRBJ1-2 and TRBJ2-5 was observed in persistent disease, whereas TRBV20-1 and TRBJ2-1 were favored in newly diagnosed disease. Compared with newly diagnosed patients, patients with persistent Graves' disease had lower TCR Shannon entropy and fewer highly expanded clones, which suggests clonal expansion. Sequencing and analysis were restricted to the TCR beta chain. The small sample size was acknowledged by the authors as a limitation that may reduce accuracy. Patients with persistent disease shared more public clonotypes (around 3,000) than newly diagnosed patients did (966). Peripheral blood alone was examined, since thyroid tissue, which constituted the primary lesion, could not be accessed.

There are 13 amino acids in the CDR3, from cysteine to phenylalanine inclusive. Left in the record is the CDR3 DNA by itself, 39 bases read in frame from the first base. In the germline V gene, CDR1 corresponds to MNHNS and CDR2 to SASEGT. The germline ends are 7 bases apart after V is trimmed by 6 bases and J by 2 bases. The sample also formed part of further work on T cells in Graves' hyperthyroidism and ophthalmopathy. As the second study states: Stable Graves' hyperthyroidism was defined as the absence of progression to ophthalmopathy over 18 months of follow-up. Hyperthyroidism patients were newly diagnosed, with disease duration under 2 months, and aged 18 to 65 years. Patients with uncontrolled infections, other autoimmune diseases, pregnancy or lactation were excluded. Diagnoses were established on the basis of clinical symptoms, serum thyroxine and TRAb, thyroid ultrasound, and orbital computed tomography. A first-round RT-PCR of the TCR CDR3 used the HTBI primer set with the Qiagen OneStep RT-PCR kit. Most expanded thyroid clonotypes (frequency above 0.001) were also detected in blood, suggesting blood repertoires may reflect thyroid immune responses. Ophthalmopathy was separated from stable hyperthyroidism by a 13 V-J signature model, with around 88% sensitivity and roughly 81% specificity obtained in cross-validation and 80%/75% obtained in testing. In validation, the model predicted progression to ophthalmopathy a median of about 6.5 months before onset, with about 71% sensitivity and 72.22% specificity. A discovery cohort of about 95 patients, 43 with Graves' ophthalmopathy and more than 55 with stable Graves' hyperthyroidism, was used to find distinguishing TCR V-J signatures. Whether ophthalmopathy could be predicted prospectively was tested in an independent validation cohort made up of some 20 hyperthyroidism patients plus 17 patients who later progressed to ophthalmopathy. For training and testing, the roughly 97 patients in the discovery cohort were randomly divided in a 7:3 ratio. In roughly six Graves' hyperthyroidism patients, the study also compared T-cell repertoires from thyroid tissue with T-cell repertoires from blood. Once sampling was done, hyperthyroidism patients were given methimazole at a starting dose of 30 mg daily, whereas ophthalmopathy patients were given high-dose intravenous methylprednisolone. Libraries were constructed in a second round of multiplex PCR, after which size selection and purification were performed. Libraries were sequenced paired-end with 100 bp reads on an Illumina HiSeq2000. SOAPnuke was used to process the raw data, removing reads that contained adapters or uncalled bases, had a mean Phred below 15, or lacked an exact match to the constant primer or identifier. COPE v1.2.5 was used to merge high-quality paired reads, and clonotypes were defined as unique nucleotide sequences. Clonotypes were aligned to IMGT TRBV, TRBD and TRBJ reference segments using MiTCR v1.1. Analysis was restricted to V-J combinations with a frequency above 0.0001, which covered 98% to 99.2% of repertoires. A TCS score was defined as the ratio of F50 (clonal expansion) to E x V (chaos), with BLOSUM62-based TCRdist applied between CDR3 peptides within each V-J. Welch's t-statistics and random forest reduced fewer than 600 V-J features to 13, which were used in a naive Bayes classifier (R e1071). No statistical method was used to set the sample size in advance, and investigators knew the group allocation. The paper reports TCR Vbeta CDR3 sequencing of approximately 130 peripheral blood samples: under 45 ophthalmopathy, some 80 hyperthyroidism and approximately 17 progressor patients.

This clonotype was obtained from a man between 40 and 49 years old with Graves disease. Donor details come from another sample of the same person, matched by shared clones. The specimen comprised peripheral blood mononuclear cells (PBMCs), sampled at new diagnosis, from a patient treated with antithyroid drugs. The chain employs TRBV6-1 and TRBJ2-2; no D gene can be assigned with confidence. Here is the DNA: TGTGCCAGCAGGGAGCTTAACACCGGGGAGCTGTTTTTT. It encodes CASRELNTGELFF.